The next 19 T cell receptor beta chains were all read from a single sample in a study of blood T cell repertoires in COVID-19. Repertoires were generated with immunoSEQ multiplex PCR, while TCRdb's copy carries only in-frame clones and drops some. The table shows about 140,000 clones, with roughly 80% occurring only once. The source material was peripheral blood. These receptors originate from a man aged 65 to 79 who had recovered from COVID-19.

V gene TRBV4-1 combines with J gene TRBJ2-2, with TRBD2 matching over 13 bases. V shed 0 bases and J 5 bases; nucleotides not matched to a gene: 12. CDR1 is MGHRA and CDR2 is YSYEKL in the germline V gene. The CDR3 length is 20 residues. In nucleotides, the CDR3 is TGCGCCAGCAGCCAAGATTTAAGGCGGACTAGCGGGGGACAGACCGGGGAGCTGTTTTTT. This codes for CASSQDLRRTSGGQTGELFF.

The chain uses TRBV29-1 and TRBJ2-7, with TRBD1 identical over 11 bases. Looked up from germline, CDR1 is SQVTM and CDR2 is ANQGSEA. The CDR3 runs 15 residues. J was trimmed by 1 base and V by 1 base; bases with no gene match: 3. CDR3 DNA sequence: TGCAGCGTTGAAGGGGGACAGGGGGAATCCTACGAGCAGTACTTC. This sequence encodes CSVEGGQGESYEQYF.

The J gene is TRBJ2-5, the V gene TRBV6-2 or TRBV6-3; TRBD1 matches 7 bases. The junction had 4 bases not matched to a gene; V was cut back by 0 bases and J by 0 bases. CDR3 length: 16 residues. Germline V CDR1 and CDR2: MNHEY, SVGEGT. CDR3 loop: CASSYSIRGNQETQYF. The CDR3 DNA is TGTGCCAGCAGTTACTCGATCAGGGGGAACCAAGAGACCCAGTACTTC.

This chain connects TRBV7-9 to TRBJ2-1, with a tentative D call TRBD1 (5 bases). The germline gives CDR1 SEHNR, CDR2 FQNEAQ (reference sequence). The CDR3 spans 15 residues. The germline V and J ends were trimmed by 3 bases and 7 bases, with 16 bases remaining between them. CDR3 bases: TGTGCCAGCAGCTTGGCGCAGGGCTTTAAGAATGAGCAGTTCTTC. Translating it yields CASSLAQGFKNEQFF.

Ten or more counts support this clone. This sample also contains other DNA sequences that code for the same CDR3. The gene calls are TRBV2 and TRBJ2-7, with 10 bases aligning to TRBD1. V gave up 4 bases and J gave up 7 bases; unmatched junction bases: 1. The CDR3 covers 12 residues. Per germline, CDR1 SNHLY and CDR2 FYNNEI. CDR3 coding DNA: TGTGCCAGCAGTGGGACAGGGGGTGAGCAGTACTTC. Its protein product is CASSGTGGEQYF.

The V gene is TRBV6-5, the J gene TRBJ2-7; a weak D match, TRBD1 (6 bases). The CDR3 is 14 amino acids. V was shortened by 2 bases and J by 4 bases, with 12 bases between the two germline ends. Per the germline V gene, CDR1 is MNHEY and CDR2 is SVGAGI. The CDR3 DNA is TGTGCCAGCAGTTACCGTAACAGGGAATACGAGCAGTACTTC. Its protein is CASSYRNREYEQYF.

The chain combines TRBV4-1 with TRBJ2-1; 9 bases fit TRBD2. The CDR3 runs to 15 residues. Trimming took 1 base from V and 5 from J; bases not matched to a gene: 3. CDR1 and CDR2 (germline): MGHRA, YSYEKL. This CDR3 is CASSQAIAGDNEQFF. The CDR3 coding sequence is TGCGCCAGCAGCCAAGCGATAGCGGGGGACAATGAGCAGTTCTTC.

The V and J genes are TRBV29-1 and TRBJ2-7; D is possibly TRBD1 (6 bases). Germline CDR1 and CDR2: SQVTM and ANQGSEA. The CDR3 totals 16 residues. V lost 1 base to trimming and J lost 0 bases, with 16 bases between them. CDR3 bases: TGCAGCGTTGAAGCCGCACAGGGCCCGAGCTCCTACGAGCAGTACTTC. It translates to CSVEAAQGPSSYEQYF.

The V gene is TRBV10-1, the J gene TRBJ2-2; D is perhaps TRBD1 (5 bases). V lost 0 bases, J lost 1 base, and 9 bases lay in between. The CDR3 extends over 16 amino acids. Per germline, CDR1 WNHNN and CDR2 SYGVQD (reference sequence). CDR3 coding DNA: TGCGCCAGCAGTGAGTCGAGGACACGGAACACCGGGGAGCTGTTTTTT. Amino acid sequence: CASSESRTRNTGELFF.

The chain uses TRBV7-3 and TRBJ2-1; TRBD2 matches at 9 bases. CDR3 size: 14 residues. Per germline, CDR1 SGHTA and CDR2 FQGTGA. After removal of 2 bases from V and 9 bases from J, the junction contained 5 bases not matched to a gene. The CDR3 nucleotides are TGTGCCAGCAGCTTAGACCTAGCGGGAACTGAGCAGTTCTTC. Its protein product is CASSLDLAGTEQFF.

This clone was seen a single time. The chain has TRBV30 and TRBJ2-7; 10 positions agree with TRBD2. Trimming cost V 0 bases and J 7 bases; bases outside gene matches: 9. Germline V gene lookup returns CDR1 GTSNPN and CDR2 SVGIG (reference sequence). The CDR3 loop spans 15 amino acids. The CDR3 coding sequence is TGTGCCTGGAGTGTACAACTAGCGGGACCTGGGGAGCAGTACTTC. It specifies CAWSVQLAGPGEQYF.

J is TRBJ1-2 and V is TRBV6-5; D not certain. V gave up 5 bases and J gave up 3 bases, with 10 bases separating them. The germline V gene encodes CDR1 MNHEY and CDR2 SVGAGI. The CDR3 totals 13 residues. The CDR3 here is CASSSTVDYGYTF. CDR3 DNA: TGTGCCAGCAGTAGCACAGTAGACTATGGCTACACCTTC.

A single count supports this clone. This sequence joins TRBV7-3 and TRBJ2-2, with 9 bases that match TRBD1. The CDR3 runs 16 residues. Germline V gene sequence: CDR1 SGHTA, CDR2 FQGTGA. With 3 bases clipped from V and 6 bases from J, the junction kept 8 bases outside the gene matches. CDR3 residues: CASSLTGTGSAGELFF. The CDR3 DNA reads as TGTGCCAGCAGCTTGACCGGGACAGGGTCCGCCGGGGAGCTGTTTTTT.

This chain uses TRBV5-5 with TRBJ1-1; maybe TRBD1 (5 bases). The CDR3 runs 17 residues. Per the germline V gene, CDR1 is SGHKS and CDR2 is YYEKEE (reference sequence). The V end was cut by 2 bases, the J end by 2 bases, with 19 bases between. DNA for the CDR3: TGTGCCAGCAGCTTTGGGATACTGTTGGGGCGAAACACTGAAGCTTTCTTT. Amino acid sequence: CASSFGILLGRNTEAFF.

This clone was recorded a few times. The CDR3 bases are TGCGCCAGCAGCTTGGGGGCAGCTGACGATGTGCAGTACTTC. As protein: CASSLGAADDVQYF. This chain uses TRBV5-1 with TRBJ2-7, with D uncertain. The ends were cut back, 0 bases at V and 9 bases at J, with 16 bases in the middle. Germline loops: CDR1 SGHRS, CDR2 YFSETQ. CDR3 length: 14 residues.

The rearrangement links TRBV5-5 to TRBJ2-7, with D hard to call. The CDR3 is 16 amino acids. V was pared by 3 bases and J by 1 base, with 17 bases between. CDR1 and CDR2 from the germline V gene are SGHKS and YYEKEE (reference sequence). This chain's CDR3 is CASSSASLGPSYEQYF. For the CDR3, the DNA is TGTGCCAGCAGCTCCGCCTCTTTGGGCCCATCCTACGAGCAGTACTTC.

The V gene is TRBV2, the J gene TRBJ1-4; perhaps TRBD1 as D (5 bases). Deletions cut 6 bases from V and 3 bases from J, with 14 bases between. This CDR3 contains 15 residues. Germline loops: CDR1 SNHLY, CDR2 FYNNEI. CDR3 loop: CASSRVWGANEKLFF. CDR3 nucleotide sequence: TGTGCCAGCAGCCGGGTATGGGGGGCTAATGAAAAACTGTTTTTT.

This chain uses TRBV27 with TRBJ2-2, with D uncertain. V lost 1 base and J 0 bases, leaving 6 bases between the germline ends. Germline CDR1 reads MNHEY; CDR2 reads SMNVEV (reference sequence). The CDR3 covers 15 residues. The CDR3 region is CASSLWQTNTGELFF. The CDR3 nucleotides read TGTGCCAGCAGTTTATGGCAGACGAACACCGGGGAGCTGTTTTTT.

The V gene is TRBV4-1, the J gene TRBJ2-1; the match to TRBD2 covers 14 bases. The CDR3 spans 15 residues. The J segment lost 7 bases and the V segment lost 6 bases, leaving 5 bases of the junction unmatched. Per the germline V gene, CDR1 is MGHRA and CDR2 is YSYEKL. The CDR3 loop reads CASRRLAGGQNEQFF. CDR3 in DNA: TGCGCCAGCAGGAGACTAGCGGGAGGGCAGAATGAGCAGTTCTTC.